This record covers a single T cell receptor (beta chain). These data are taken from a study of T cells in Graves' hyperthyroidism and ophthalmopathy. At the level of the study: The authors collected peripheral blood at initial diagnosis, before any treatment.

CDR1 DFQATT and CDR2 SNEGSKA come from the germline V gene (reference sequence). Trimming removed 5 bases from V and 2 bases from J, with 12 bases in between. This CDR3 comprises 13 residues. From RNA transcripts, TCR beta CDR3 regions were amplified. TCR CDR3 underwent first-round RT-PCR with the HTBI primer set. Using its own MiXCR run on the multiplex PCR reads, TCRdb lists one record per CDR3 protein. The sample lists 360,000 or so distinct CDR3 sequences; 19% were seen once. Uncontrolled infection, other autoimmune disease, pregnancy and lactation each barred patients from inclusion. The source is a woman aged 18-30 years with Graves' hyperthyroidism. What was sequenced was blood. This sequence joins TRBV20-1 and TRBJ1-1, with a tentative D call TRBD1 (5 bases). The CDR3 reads CSAGGTANTEAFF. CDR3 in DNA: TGCAGTGCTGGGGGGACGGCTAACACTGAAGCTTTCTTT.